The present T cell receptor (beta chain) was sequenced within a study of blood T cell repertoires in COVID-19. Per the original methods: Cell counts per sample came from amplifying reference gene primers. Assay: immunoSEQ multiplex PCR; the TCRdb copy retains only in-frame clones and omits some. For V, J and clone size, that table is used; D and trimming come from the DNA. The repertoire consists of 350,000 to 550,000 clones, with around nine tenths occurring once and the leading ten covering almost 2%. Sequenced input: PBMCs or T cells enriched from blood (not recorded which). The origin of this receptor is a woman between 18 and 30 years old with acute COVID-19.

The CDR3 region is CASSRGDSSYNYGYTF. The CDR3 coding sequence is TGCGCCAGCAGCAGGGGGGACAGCTCATATAACTATGGCTACACCTTC. V is TRBV5-1 and J is TRBJ1-2; TRBD1 aligns across 7 bases. V lost 4 bases and J lost 1; bases outside the gene matches: 10. The CDR3 has 16 residues. CDR1 is SGHRS, CDR2 YFSETQ, per germline.